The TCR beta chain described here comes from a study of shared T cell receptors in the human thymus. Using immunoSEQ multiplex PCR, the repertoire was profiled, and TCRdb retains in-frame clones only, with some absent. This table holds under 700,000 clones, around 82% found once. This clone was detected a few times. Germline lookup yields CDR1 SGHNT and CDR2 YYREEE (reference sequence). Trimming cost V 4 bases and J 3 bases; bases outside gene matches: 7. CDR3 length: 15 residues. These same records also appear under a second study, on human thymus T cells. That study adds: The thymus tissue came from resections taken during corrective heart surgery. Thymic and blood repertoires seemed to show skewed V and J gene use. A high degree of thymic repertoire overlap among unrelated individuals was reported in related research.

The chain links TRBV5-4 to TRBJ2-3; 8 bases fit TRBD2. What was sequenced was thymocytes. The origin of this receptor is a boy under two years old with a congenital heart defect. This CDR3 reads CASSNGGGWTDTQYF. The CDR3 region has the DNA TGTGCCAGCAGCAACGGGGGGGGATGGACAGATACGCAGTATTTT.